A selection of T cell receptor beta chains follows, all from one sample in a study of blood T cell repertoires in COVID-19. The repertoire was sequenced with immunoSEQ multiplex PCR; TCRdb's copy has only in-frame clones and lacks some. In the table there are 150,000 or so clones, approximately 88% of which are singletons. Sequencing used PBMCs or T cells enriched from blood (not recorded which). The receptors come from a man in his 70s who had been exposed to COVID-19. Each CDR3 is given with its conserved first and last residue. The D gene is left open where the match is weak. Size tells how often a clone was seen (once, few, many) or the class of an expanded clone, and some rows leave it out.

D gene	J gene	V gene	clone size	CDR3 DNA	CDR3 protein
-	TRBJ2-7	TRBV27	-	TGTGCCAGCACTGCCCAAGGGCAGGGAACCTACGAGCAGTACTTC	CASTAQGQGTYEQYF
-	TRBJ2-3	TRBV25-1	-	TGTGCCAGCAGTTTCGGGTTTCCAGATACGCAGTATTTT	CASSFGFPDTQYF
-	TRBJ1-4	TRBV18	-	TGTGCCAGCTCACCGATGATTGCCCGGGACATCGGTGAAAAACTGTTTTTT	CASSPMIARDIGEKLFF
-	TRBJ1-1	TRBV5-1	-	TGCGCCAGCACGCTAGGGGGTTTCAACACTGAAGCTTTCTTT	CASTLGGFNTEAFF
-	TRBJ2-7	TRBV21-1	-	TGTGCCAGCAGCCCCCGAAGGGCGGGGGTCTCCTACGAGCAGTACTTC	CASSPRRAGVSYEQYF
TRBD1	TRBJ1-1	TRBV28	-	TGTGCCAGCAGTCGACTAGACAGGGATAACACTGAAGCTTTCTTT	CASSRLDRDNTEAFF
TRBD2	TRBJ2-2	TRBV6-6	-	TGTGCCAGCCTACTAGCGGGAGGAGGTACCGGGGAGCTGTTTTTT	CASLLAGGGTGELFF
TRBD1	TRBJ2-1	TRBV7-2	few	TGTGCCAGCAGCCGTTCCAGCAGGGGGCGCCGTGAGCAGTTCTTC	CASSRSSRGRREQFF
-	TRBJ1-1	TRBV29-1	-	TGCAGCGTTGAAGGACAGGAAAACACTGAAGCTTTCTTT	CSVEGQENTEAFF
TRBD1	TRBJ1-2	TRBV6-5	-	TGTGCCAGCAGTTACTGGACAGGGGAGAACTATGGCTACACCTTC	CASSYWTGENYGYTF
-	TRBJ2-3	TRBV2	-	TGTGCCAGCGTAAGCAAAACTAGCACAGATACGCAGTATTTT	CASVSKTSTDTQYF
-	TRBJ2-3	TRBV19	-	TGTGCCAGTAGTATAGGTTGGGGAGGCACAGATACGCAGTATTTT	CASSIGWGGTDTQYF
-	TRBJ1-5	TRBV27	-	TGTGCCAGCAGTTTTGCAGGGGACGTTCAGCCCCAGCATTTT	CASSFAGDVQPQHF
TRBD2	TRBJ2-1	TRBV7-2	-	TGTGCCAGCAGCTTCATCCCGGGACTAGCGGGAGCGGCTGAGCAGTTCTTC	CASSFIPGLAGAAEQFF
-	TRBJ2-7	TRBV7-6	once	TGTGCCAGCAGCCCCTTTGGAGGAGCCTACGAGCAGTACTTC	CASSPFGGAYEQYF
TRBD1	TRBJ1-5	TRBV10-2	-	TGCGCCAGCAGGGTGACAGGGGATAGCAATCAGCCCCAGCATTTT	CASRVTGDSNQPQHF
-	TRBJ2-5	TRBV7-9	-	TGTGCCAGCAGCTTAGGAGGGAGCGGGCAAGAGACCCAGTACTTC	CASSLGGSGQETQYF
-	TRBJ2-7	TRBV19	-	TGTGCCAGTAGCCCCTCAAAGTCCTATGAGCAGTACTTC	CASSPSKSYEQYF
-	TRBJ1-6	TRBV19	-	TGTGCCAGTAGTATAGCGCGGGATTCACCCCTCCACTTT	CASSIARDSPLHF
TRBD2	TRBJ2-5	TRBV9	-	TGTGCCAGCAGCTTGGGACTAGCGGACGAGACCCAGTACTTC	CASSLGLADETQYF
-	TRBJ1-2	TRBV4-2	-	TGTGCCAGCACCTTTAGTGGGGGGATTAACTATGGCTACACCTTC	CASTFSGGINYGYTF
-	TRBJ2-1	TRBV6-5	-	TGTGCCAGCAGTACTGGGGGGGCCAATGAGCAGTTCTTC	CASSTGGANEQFF
-	TRBJ2-1	TRBV7-9	-	TGTGCCAGCAGCCCCACTAGTCGTGAGCAGTTCTTC	CASSPTSREQFF
-	TRBJ1-1	TRBV6-5	-	TGTGCCAGCAGTTTCCGTACCGGCTGGGGCGAAGCTTTCTTT	CASSFRTGWGEAFF
-	TRBJ2-7	TRBV6-5	-	TGTGCCAGCAGTTACGCGCGGGGCGTGGCCTACGAGCAGTACTTC	CASSYARGVAYEQYF
TRBD1	TRBJ1-2	TRBV29-1	-	TGCAGCGTCGACAGGGTGGATGGCTACACCTTC	CSVDRVDGYTF
TRBD1	TRBJ2-7	TRBV30	-	TGTGCCTGGGCCTGGGGGACAGGGAATGTCTACGAGCAGTACTTC	CAWAWGTGNVYEQYF
TRBD1	TRBJ2-3	TRBV5-1	-	TGCGCCACGAAACTAGGGACAGGGGTCACAGATACGCAGTATTTT	CATKLGTGVTDTQYF
TRBD1	TRBJ1-5	TRBV19	-	TGTGCCAGTAGCAGAACAGGGGTGGATAGGGCCCAGCATTTT	CASSRTGVDRAQHF
-	TRBJ1-1	TRBV7-9	few	TGTGCCAGCAGCTTAGGCCTGGGAGGGCCGCCCACTGAAGCTTTCTTT	CASSLGLGGPPTEAFF
TRBD1	TRBJ2-1	TRBV2	-	TGTGCCAGCAGTCAGACAGGGGGCAGTTACAATGAGCAGTTCTTC	CASSQTGGSYNEQFF
TRBD2	TRBJ2-7	TRBV29-1	-	TGCAGCGTGCTTACTAGCGGGACTTCCAACGAGCAGTACTTC	CSVLTSGTSNEQYF
TRBD1	TRBJ2-7	TRBV7-9	-	TGTGCCAGCAGCTTTGACAGGGGCCGAGCCTACGAGCAGTACTTC	CASSFDRGRAYEQYF
-	TRBJ2-2	TRBV7-9	-	TGTGCCAGCAGCCTTCCGACAAACACCGGGGAGCTGTTTTTT	CASSLPTNTGELFF
-	TRBJ2-3	TRBV29-1	-	TGCAGCGTTGAACATCTCGCAGGGTTCGGGACGCAGTATTTT	CSVEHLAGFGTQYF
-	TRBJ1-5	TRBV7-2	-	TGTGCCAGCAGCTTGAGTGGCGGGGGCAATCAGCCCCAGCATTTT	CASSLSGGGNQPQHF
TRBD2	TRBJ2-3	TRBV5-4	-	TGTGCCAGCAGCGGGGACTATTACACAGATACGCAGTATTTT	CASSGDYYTDTQYF
-	TRBJ1-2	TRBV6-5	-	TGTGCCAGCAGTTACTCGATGGCAGCTAACTATGGCTACACCTTC	CASSYSMAANYGYTF
-	TRBJ2-7	TRBV24-1	once	TGTGCCACCTCCTACTACGAGCAGTACTTC	CATSYYEQYF